The following is a T cell receptor beta chain sequence with its context. Sequence at one end of the junction differs from germline and may be a read error. This entry comes from a study of blood T cell repertoires in COVID-19. The overall study: Sources were T cells, B-cell-depleted T cells, or PBMCs; the material itself was cDNA or gDNA.

Per the germline V gene, CDR1 is SGHTA and CDR2 is FQGNSA. The CDR3 spans 14 residues. The repertoire was sequenced with immunoSEQ multiplex PCR; TCRdb's copy has only in-frame clones and lacks some. Of roughly 280,000 clones listed, around 89% are singletons. This receptor was identified in a woman younger than 30 who had recovered from COVID-19. This rearrangement joins TRBV7-2 to TRBJ1-2; perhaps TRBD1 as D (6 bases). The sample consisted of PBMCs or T cells enriched from blood (not recorded which). CDR3: CASSLASLPTGDIF. The CDR3 region has the DNA TGTGCCAGCAGCTTAGCATCCCTCCCGACAGGCGATATCTTC.